These T cell receptor beta chains were read from a single sample in a study of T-cell memory formation after mild COVID-19. Each CDR3 protein gets one entry after TCRdb re-called the 5' RACE reads with MiXCR. The sample yields roughly 120,000 distinct CDR3 sequences, 15% to 20% seen once. Sequences were obtained from PBMCs or a T cell subset sorted from them (not recorded which). The receptors were sampled from an adult woman who had mild COVID-19 (a few samples of this study predate the infection). Cell type and time point are not known. CDR3s include the opening cysteine and the closing phenylalanine or tryptophan. The D gene is left open where the match is weak. Only some rows state a clone size, as once, few, many or a class for expanded clones.

TRBD2 | NA | TRBJ2-1 | TRBV3-1 | 15 | TGTGCCAGCAGCCCATCGGGACTAGCAATTAATGAGCAGTTCTTC | CASSPSGLAINEQFF
TRBD2 | NA | TRBJ2-7 | TRBV7-8 | 13 | TGTGCCAGCAGCTGGCTAGCGGGAGGGGAGCAGTACTTC | CASSWLAGGEQYF
NA | few | TRBJ2-3 | TRBV29-1 | 14 | TGCAGCGTTGAGAGGGGATATAGCACAGATACGCAGTATTTT | CSVERGYSTDTQYF
NA | few | TRBJ2-3 | TRBV24-1 | 11 | TGTGCCACCAGTGTAACGGATACGCAGTATTTT | CATSVTDTQYF
TRBD2 | NA | TRBJ2-3 | TRBV9 | 15 | TGTGCCAGCAGCGTCGGACTAGCGGGGGTAGATACGCAGTATTTT | CASSVGLAGVDTQYF
TRBD2 | few | TRBJ2-7 | TRBV10-3 | 14 | TGTGCCATCAGTGAGACTAGCGGCGACTACGAGCAGTACTTC | CAISETSGDYEQYF
NA | few | TRBJ2-1 | TRBV7-7 | 15 | TGTGCTAGCAGCCCAGGAGGCCGCTCCTACAATGAGCAGTTCTTC | CASSPGGRSYNEQFF
NA | few | TRBJ2-5 | TRBV6-5 | 13 | TGTGCCAGCACTAAGTGGGGCGAAGAGACCCAGTACTTC | CASTKWGEETQYF
NA | NA | TRBJ1-1 | TRBV28 | 15 | TGTGCCAGCAGTCCCCCCGGTGAGTGGAACACTGAAGCTTTCTTT | CASSPPGEWNTEAFF
TRBD2 | few | TRBJ2-5 | TRBV20-1 | 17 | TGCAGTGCTAGAGATAAGTCGGGCGCTAGCGGGATGGAGACCCAGTACTTC | CSARDKSGASGMETQYF
NA | few | TRBJ1-2 | TRBV5-1 | 18 | TGCGCCAGCAGCTTCCAAGGTAAAGGACGGATTAATAACTATGGCTACACCTTC | CASSFQGKGRINNYGYTF
NA | many | TRBJ2-1 | TRBV15 | 15 | TGTGCCACCAGCAGAGACGCCCGGGGCTACAATGAGCAGTTCTTC | CATSRDARGYNEQFF
NA | few | TRBJ2-5 | TRBV7-9 | 15 | TGTGCCAGCAGCCCGCGATCGGGACCTCAAGAGACCCAGTACTTC | CASSPRSGPQETQYF
TRBD2 | once | TRBJ2-1 | TRBV24-1 | 15 | TGTGCCACCAGTGAAGCCAGGGAGACTAGCGGGAGGGCCTTCTTC | CATSEARETSGRAFF
NA | NA | TRBJ2-2 | TRBV5-1 | 17 | TGCGCCAGCAGCTTGGTCTCGGGCAGGGGTACGACCGGGGAGCTGTTTTTT | CASSLVSGRGTTGELFF
NA | many | TRBJ2-3 | TRBV9 | 14 | TGTGCCAGCAGCGTACAGGGAAGCACAGATACGCAGTATTTT | CASSVQGSTDTQYF
TRBD2 | NA | TRBJ2-1 | TRBV6-5 | 16 | TGTGCCAGCATTAACACCCGGGACTACCCCCTCAATGAGCAGTTCTTC | CASINTRDYPLNEQFF
NA | many | TRBJ2-5 | TRBV18 | 11 | TGTGCCAGCTCACCCGGGGAGACCCAGTACTTC | CASSPGETQYF
NA | many | TRBJ2-1 | TRBV10-2 | 12 | TGCGCCAGCAGTGAGCTCAACAATGAGCAGTTCTTC | CASSELNNEQFF
NA | NA | TRBJ2-4 | TRBV9 | 14 | TGTGCCAGCAGCCTGCGGTGGGACCGGAACATTCAGTACTTC | CASSLRWDRNIQYF
NA | few | TRBJ2-1 | TRBV29-1 | 14 | TGCAGCGTCGAACCAGGAAGCTCCTACAATGAGCAGTTCTTC | CSVEPGSSYNEQFF
NA | few | TRBJ1-2 | TRBV5-1 | 15 | TGCGCCAGCAGGCAAGGGCCTACCGAAGGCTATGGCTACACCTTC | CASRQGPTEGYGYTF
NA | few | TRBJ2-1 | TRBV6-5 | 13 | TGTGCCAGCCAGAGTGGTGCATACAATGAGCAGTTCTTC | CASQSGAYNEQFF
TRBD2 | NA | TRBJ2-7 | TRBV5-1 | 17 | TGCGCCAGCAGCTTGGCCTCTAGCGGGATCGGGAACTACGAGCAGTACTTC | CASSLASSGIGNYEQYF
TRBD2 | few | TRBJ2-3 | TRBV30 | 15 | TGTGCCTGGAGTCTGAGACTAGCGGGGACAGATACGCAGTATTTT | CAWSLRLAGTDTQYF
NA | NA | TRBJ2-2 | TRBV2 | 11 | TGTGCCAGCAGGAGGTCCGGGGAGCTGTTTTTT | CASRRSGELFF
NA | many | TRBJ2-7 | TRBV29-1 | 18 | TGCAGCGTTGATTTTGTGACAGGACACCCTCAAACGATCTACGAGCAGTACTTC | CSVDFVTGHPQTIYEQYF
NA | few | TRBJ1-5 | TRBV10-3 | 14 | TGTGCCATCAGTGAATATAGGGATGGTCAGCCCCAGCATTTT | CAISEYRDGQPQHF
NA | NA | TRBJ1-2 | TRBV11-2 | 14 | TGTGCCAGCAGCCCGGGATGGGGACCGTGGGGCTACACCTTC | CASSPGWGPWGYTF
NA | NA | TRBJ2-3 | TRBV6-2/TRBV6-3 | 15 | TGTGCCAGCAGTTACTCGAGGGTCCACACAGATACGCAGTATTTT | CASSYSRVHTDTQYF
NA | few | TRBJ2-5 | TRBV10-3 | 13 | TGTGCCATCAGTGAGAGAGGTTCTGCGACCCAGTACTTC | CAISERGSATQYF
NA | NA | TRBJ1-1 | TRBV20-1 | 11 | TGCAGTGCTAGAGTCGACACTGAAGCTTTCTTT | CSARVDTEAFF
TRBD1 | few | TRBJ2-2 | TRBV10-3 | 15 | TGTGCCATCAGTGACGGGACAGGGGCCGGCGGGGAGCTGTTTTTT | CAISDGTGAGGELFF
NA | NA | TRBJ2-5 | TRBV19 | 15 | TGTGCCAGTAGTCCCCGGTGGGGGGTACAAGAGACCCAGTACTTC | CASSPRWGVQETQYF
NA | NA | TRBJ2-1 | TRBV13 | 15 | TGTGCCAGCAGCTCCGCCGGGACCCCTTACGATGAGCAGTTCTTC | CASSSAGTPYDEQFF
NA | NA | TRBJ2-1 | TRBV14 | 19 | TGTGCCAGCAGCCAAGATAAACATTGGGGGGTCAGCTCCTACAATGAGCAGTTCTTC | CASSQDKHWGVSSYNEQFF
NA | NA | TRBJ1-2 | TRBV7-9 | 14 | TGTGCCAGCAGCTCCCTACCACAGAACTATGGCTACACCTTC | CASSSLPQNYGYTF
TRBD1 | NA | TRBJ2-7 | TRBV7-2 | 14 | TGTGCCAGCAGCTCGGGGACAGGGGACTACGAGCAGTACTTC | CASSSGTGDYEQYF
TRBD2 | few | TRBJ2-1 | TRBV7-3 | 16 | TGTGCCAGCAGCTTAAGGCCCCCTACTAGCGACAATGAGCAGTTCTTC | CASSLRPPTSDNEQFF
NA | NA | TRBJ1-1 | TRBV12-3/TRBV12-4 | 13 | TGTGCCAGCAGTTTTCCGCCCAACACTGAAGCTTTCTTT | CASSFPPNTEAFF
NA | NA | TRBJ1-1 | TRBV3-1 | 14 | TGTGCCAGCAGCCAAGTACAGATGAACACTGAAGCTTTCTTT | CASSQVQMNTEAFF
TRBD1 | few | TRBJ2-7 | TRBV11-2 | 16 | TGTGCCAGCAGCCTCCAGACAGGGTCCGGTAACTACGAGCAGTACTTC | CASSLQTGSGNYEQYF
NA | few | TRBJ2-1 | TRBV9 | 14 | TGTGCCAGCAGCGTAAGGGCTGGACACAATGAGCAGTTCTTC | CASSVRAGHNEQFF